This T cell receptor (beta chain) was documented in a study of regulatory T cells in long-lasting Graves disease (dated by TCRdb to the early 2020s). As for the study more broadly: Persistent Graves' disease was defined as persistently positive TSH receptor autoantibodies together with antithyroid drug treatment for over 5 years. On average, persistent Graves' disease patients in the clinical cohort had been on antithyroid drugs for around ten years. A total of roughly 35 samples underwent TCR sequencing: about 13 from persistent and some 20 from newly diagnosed Graves' disease patients. The study took place in China and was registered as a clinical trial. Patients with persistent Graves' disease were compared with patients with newly diagnosed Graves' disease using TCR sequencing and RNA sequencing of peripheral blood. Summary of the overall study and its limitations: Compared with newly diagnosed patients, persistent Graves' disease patients had lower TCR Shannon entropy and fewer highly expanded clones, which suggests clonal expansion. The authors noted that the small sample size was a limitation that may lower accuracy. Peripheral blood alone was examined, since thyroid tissue, which constituted the primary lesion, could not be accessed. Sequencing and analysis were limited to the TCR beta chain. TRBV28, TRBJ1-2 and TRBJ2-5 were preferentially used in persistent disease, while TRBV20-1 and TRBJ2-1 were favored in newly diagnosed disease. A larger number of public clonotypes was shared among persistent patients (approximately 2,500) than among newly diagnosed patients (approximately 1,000).

This clonotype was seen only a few times. Its antigen remains unidentified. No per-base quality is available; no much larger clone lies one base away. Sample time point, as interpreted from the label and publication: persistent/refractory GD, antithyroid drugs over 5 years with positive TRAb. For both TCR sequencing and RNA sequencing, RNA was extracted from PBMCs using TRIzol. The diagnosis of Graves' disease was made according to American Thyroid Association guidelines. Patients for the study were recruited at an endocrinology department in Xi'an, China. From each patient, around 9 milliliters of peripheral blood was collected into an EDTA anticoagulant tube. PBMCs were isolated by Ficoll Paque Plus density gradient separation without further T cell sorting. An Agilent 2100 Bioanalyzer and agarose gel were used to check RNA quality, while a NanoDrop 2000 measured RNA concentration. The CDR3 runs 18 amino acids, cysteine and phenylalanine included. Here the CDR3 DNA is all that survives: 54 bases in frame from base 1. V is shortened by 4 bases, J by 3 bases, and the region joining them spans 24 bases. The germline V gene (reference sequence) supplies CDR1 LNHNV and CDR2 YYDKDF.

The protocol used for the library was multiplex PCR. Reads for this sample came from an Illumina HiSeq 4000. TCR beta libraries were built with iRepertoire HTBI primers and Arm-PCR amplification of CDR3 regions. Before sequencing, the PCR products went through gel purification. Per the original workflow: Across samples, 60 to 70 TRBV and roughly 15 TRBJ segments were identified and used for gene usage analysis of CDR3 amino acid clonotypes. COPE and FqMerger were used to merge filtered high-quality paired reads into contigs. Contigs were aligned with BLAST to IMGT TRBV, TRBD and TRBJ reference genes, and CDR3 was defined per IMGT. Highly expanded clones were defined as clonotypes with a frequency above 0.1%. Shannon entropy served as the measure of repertoire diversity, while the Gini coefficient captured V-J evenness. Public clonotypes were defined as clonotypes shared by more than one individual. The public reads were run again by TCRdb, first through fastp at Q25 and then through MiXCR, and only productive beta chains were kept. Every distinct CDR3 protein forms one entry, paired with its most common genes and DNA. The V and J calls come from TCRdb's annotation, not from the publication. The sample has some 300,000 distinct CDR3 sequences on record, roughly a fifth of them singletons. Of the sample, 56% falls within the top ten clones.

The rearrangement combines TRBV15 with TRBJ2-5; tentative D gene TRBD2, with 5 bases matching. The source material was peripheral blood mononuclear cells (PBMCs), sampled when the disease was refractory, from a patient treated with antithyroid drugs. This TCR was recovered from a female donor with Graves disease. The encoded CDR3 is CATSTSPGKVWEKETQYF. The DNA sequence is as follows: TGTGCCACCAGCACCTCCCCGGGGAAGGTCTGGGAAAAAGAGACCCAGTACTTC.